Listed below are T cell receptor beta chains from one sample, sequenced in a study of T cell responses to AZD1222 COVID-19 vaccine. Assay used: immunoSEQ multiplex PCR; TCRdb lists only in-frame clones, some missing. This table holds about 100,000 clones, approximately 90% found once. Specimen: peripheral blood, collected on day 0 of AZD1222 vaccination. The receptors were gathered from an adult in good health. Both conserved end residues are part of each CDR3. Fields, in order: J gene, D gene, V gene, clone size, CDR3 DNA, CDR3 protein. D genes are given only for firm matches. Clone size is given for some rows only: seen once, a few or many times, or a class if the clone is expanded.

J: TRBJ1-6; D: -; V: TRBV13; size: -; DNA: TGTGCCAGCAGCTTAGGGGGATCGATGGATTCACCCCTCCACTTT; CDR3: CASSLGGSMDSPLHF
J: TRBJ2-2; D: -; V: TRBV7-3; size: -; DNA: TGTGCCAGCAGCTTGGGGACCGACACCGGGGAGCTGTTTTTT; CDR3: CASSLGTDTGELFF
J: TRBJ2-1; D: TRBD2; V: TRBV5-1; size: -; DNA: TGCGCCAGCAGCTTGGCGGGGACTAGCCAACCCAATGAGCAGTTCTTC; CDR3: CASSLAGTSQPNEQFF
J: TRBJ2-5; D: TRBD1; V: TRBV11-3; size: -; DNA: TGTGCCAGCAGCTCTCGACAGGGCTCGTACCAAGAGACCCAGTACTTC; CDR3: CASSSRQGSYQETQYF
J: TRBJ2-7; D: TRBD1; V: TRBV9; size: few; DNA: TGTGCCAGCAGCGTTTCAGGGGGCAGCGAGCAGTACTTC; CDR3: CASSVSGGSEQYF
J: TRBJ1-2; D: -; V: TRBV28; size: -; DNA: TGTGCCAGCAGTTTATCAGGGTCGGACTATGGCTACACCTTC; CDR3: CASSLSGSDYGYTF
J: TRBJ2-5; D: TRBD1; V: TRBV5-1; size: -; DNA: TGCGCCAGCAGCTCGGGACAGCCCGAGGAGACCCAGTACTTC; CDR3: CASSSGQPEETQYF
J: TRBJ1-5; D: TRBD1; V: TRBV6-2/TRBV6-3; size: -; DNA: TGTGCCAGCAGTTACAGGGGTCCGGACAGGGGCAATCAGCCCCAGCATTTT; CDR3: CASSYRGPDRGNQPQHF
J: TRBJ1-3; D: -; V: TRBV6-5; size: -; DNA: TGTGCCAGCAGTTACGGGACGGCTAGCTCTGGAAACACCATATATTTT; CDR3: CASSYGTASSGNTIYF
J: TRBJ2-4; D: TRBD2; V: TRBV19; size: once; DNA: TGTGCCAGTAGTATGACTAGCGGGAGAGGTCTTCAGTACTTC; CDR3: CASSMTSGRGLQYF
J: TRBJ2-7; D: -; V: TRBV19; size: -; DNA: TGTGCCAGTAGTATGGTCGTGGGCGGGCCCAGGACGGAGCAGTACTTC; CDR3: CASSMVVGGPRTEQYF
J: TRBJ2-2; D: -; V: TRBV28; size: -; DNA: TGTGCCAGCAGTTGGGGGAGTGGCTCTGGGGAGCTGTTTTTT; CDR3: CASSWGSGSGELFF
J: TRBJ1-2; D: -; V: TRBV6-5; size: once; DNA: TGTGCCAGCAGTTACGTTGCCTTGGGATATGGCTACACCTTC; CDR3: CASSYVALGYGYTF
J: TRBJ2-3; D: TRBD2; V: TRBV30; size: -; DNA: TGTGCCTGGAGTGTACTAGCGAGATTCACAGATACGCAGTATTTT; CDR3: CAWSVLARFTDTQYF
J: TRBJ2-7; D: -; V: TRBV10-2; size: -; DNA: TGCGCCAGCAGTCAACAGGGTTACGAGCAGTACTTC; CDR3: CASSQQGYEQYF
J: TRBJ2-5; D: TRBD2; V: TRBV6-1; size: few; DNA: TGTGCCAGCAGTGAAACCGGGACTAGCGGGAGAGCGGAGACCCAGTACTTC; CDR3: CASSETGTSGRAETQYF
J: TRBJ2-3; D: -; V: TRBV4-1; size: -; DNA: TGCGCCAGCAGCCCAGCTTTTTGGAGTAGCGGTAGCACAGATACGCAGTATTTT; CDR3: CASSPAFWSSGSTDTQYF
J: TRBJ1-2; D: TRBD1; V: TRBV2; size: -; DNA: TGTGCCAGCAGCTACAGGGGAGGTCCGGATGGCTACACCTTC; CDR3: CASSYRGGPDGYTF
J: TRBJ2-1; D: TRBD2; V: TRBV4-3; size: -; DNA: TGCGCCAGCAGCCAAGACGCGGTTAGCGGGAGGGGGAATGAGCAGTTCTTC; CDR3: CASSQDAVSGRGNEQFF
J: TRBJ1-1; D: -; V: TRBV15; size: -; DNA: TGTGCCACCAGCAGATTCGGGGCCTCCCTTACCCCTGAAGCTTTCTTT; CDR3: CATSRFGASLTPEAFF
J: TRBJ2-1; D: TRBD2; V: TRBV11-2; size: -; DNA: TGTGCCAGCAGCCTTAGGGGTGGGACTAGCGGGAGGGCAGACGAGCAGTTCTTC; CDR3: CASSLRGGTSGRADEQFF
J: TRBJ1-5; D: -; V: TRBV6-2/TRBV6-3; size: once; DNA: TGTGCCAGCAGTTACCGGGTAGGGACCCAGCATTTT; CDR3: CASSYRVGTQHF
J: TRBJ2-7; D: -; V: TRBV6-5; size: -; DNA: TGTGCCAGCAGTTACCGGTACAACACCCCCTACGAGCAGTACTTC; CDR3: CASSYRYNTPYEQYF
J: TRBJ2-5; D: -; V: TRBV7-2; size: -; DNA: TGTGCCAGCAGCTTAAAGGATTTTAGGGAGACCCAGTACTTC; CDR3: CASSLKDFRETQYF
J: TRBJ2-3; D: TRBD2; V: TRBV7-3; size: once; DNA: TGTGCCAGCAGCTTAGGGGCTGGCGGGAGCGCAGATACGCAGTATTTT; CDR3: CASSLGAGGSADTQYF
J: TRBJ1-2; D: TRBD1; V: TRBV28; size: -; DNA: TGTGCCATCAGATTAACGACAGGGGGCAAGGGCTACACCTTC; CDR3: CAIRLTTGGKGYTF
J: TRBJ1-3; D: -; V: TRBV28; size: -; DNA: TGTGCCAGCAGTATCCGGACAGCGGCTGGAAACACCATATATTTT; CDR3: CASSIRTAAGNTIYF
J: TRBJ1-2; D: -; V: TRBV27; size: once; DNA: TGTGCCAGCAGTCCTGGGGGTACGGGATATGGCTACACCTTC; CDR3: CASSPGGTGYGYTF
J: TRBJ2-7; D: TRBD2; V: TRBV9; size: -; DNA: TGTGCCAGCAGCGTAGAGGCTAGCGGGATCTACGAGCAGTACTTC; CDR3: CASSVEASGIYEQYF
J: TRBJ2-2; D: -; V: TRBV4-1; size: -; DNA: TGCGCCAGCAGCCAAGGCGAGGGAGTCGACACCGGGGAGCTGTTTTTT; CDR3: CASSQGEGVDTGELFF
J: TRBJ2-1; D: TRBD2; V: TRBV19; size: -; DNA: TGTGCCAGTGGTCCGGGGGGGAGCTCCTACAATGAGCAGTTCTTC; CDR3: CASGPGGSSYNEQFF
J: TRBJ2-7; D: TRBD2; V: TRBV7-9; size: -; DNA: TGTGCCAGCAGCTTAGTAGCGGGGGGGGCCGAGCAGTACTTC; CDR3: CASSLVAGGAEQYF
J: TRBJ1-5; D: -; V: TRBV15; size: -; DNA: TGTGCCACCAGCAGACTGATCGGTTCTGAGCCCCAGCATTTT; CDR3: CATSRLIGSEPQHF
J: TRBJ2-5; D: -; V: TRBV2; size: -; DNA: TGTGCCAGCACTGGGACAAACTCCCAAGAGACCCAGTACTTC; CDR3: CASTGTNSQETQYF
J: TRBJ2-6; D: -; V: TRBV27; size: -; DNA: TGTGCCAGCAGTTTAACCATAGTATCTGGGGCCAACGTCCTGACTTTC; CDR3: CASSLTIVSGANVLTF
J: TRBJ1-5; D: TRBD1; V: TRBV3-1/TRBV3-2; size: -; DNA: TGTGCCAGCAGCCAAGGGAGAAGCGACAGGGATCAGCCCCAGCATTTT; CDR3: CASSQGRSDRDQPQHF
J: TRBJ2-5; D: -; V: TRBV19; size: -; DNA: TGTGCTTCTAGTTATACCACCCAAGAGACCCAGTACTTC; CDR3: CASSYTTQETQYF
J: TRBJ1-2; D: -; V: TRBV27; size: -; DNA: TGTGCCAGCAGCCGGGAGGGGGTTTCGGACTATGGCTACACCTTC; CDR3: CASSREGVSDYGYTF
J: TRBJ1-1; D: -; V: TRBV7-8; size: -; DNA: TGTGCCAGCAGCGTGGCCCAGGGTATCAACACTGAAGCTTTCTTT; CDR3: CASSVAQGINTEAFF
J: TRBJ2-1; D: TRBD2; V: TRBV18; size: -; DNA: TGTGCCAGCTCGGTTACTAGCGGGTACAATGAGCAGTTCTTC; CDR3: CASSVTSGYNEQFF
J: TRBJ1-1; D: TRBD1; V: TRBV7-9; size: -; DNA: TGTGCCAGCAGCACCCGACAGGGGGGTACTGAAGCTTTCTTT; CDR3: CASSTRQGGTEAFF
J: TRBJ2-7; D: -; V: TRBV6-5; size: -; DNA: TGTGCCAGCAGTCACGGAGGCTACGAGCAGTACTTC; CDR3: CASSHGGYEQYF
J: TRBJ2-7; D: TRBD1; V: TRBV7-9; size: -; DNA: TGTGCCAGCAGCCCGGACAGGGTCGAGTCGCGCGAGCAGTACTTC; CDR3: CASSPDRVESREQYF
J: TRBJ1-3; D: -; V: TRBV27; size: -; DNA: TGTGCCAGCAGTTTAGGAGGGGCTGGAAACACCATATATTTT; CDR3: CASSLGGAGNTIYF
J: TRBJ1-6; D: -; V: TRBV9; size: -; DNA: TGTGCCAGCAGCCCCGACAGCTTGAGTTCACCCCTCCACTTT; CDR3: CASSPDSLSSPLHF
J: TRBJ1-1; D: -; V: TRBV28; size: -; DNA: TGTGCCAGCACCCAAATGAACACTGAAGCTTTCTTT; CDR3: CASTQMNTEAFF
J: TRBJ2-2; D: -; V: TRBV7-8; size: few; DNA: TGTGCCAGCAGCTTAGAAGGGGCTATGAACACCGGGGAGCTGTTTTTT; CDR3: CASSLEGAMNTGELFF